This T cell receptor (beta chain) comes out of a study of shared clonotypes between healthy human individuals. CDR3 length equals 14 residues. J gave up 1 base and V 7 bases, and 7 bases lay outside the gene matches. Per the germline V gene, CDR1 is SGHNT and CDR2 is YYREEE (reference sequence). For each subset, genomic DNA was distributed in equal portions over several immunoSEQ plates. Using immunoSEQ multiplex PCR, the repertoire was profiled, and TCRdb retains in-frame clones only, with some absent. The sample consists of over a million clones, over 95% of them appearing once. Partitioning of CD4+ cells yielded a CD45RA+ naive subset and a CD45RA-negative memory subset.

The sample was naive CD4+ T cells sorted from blood. The subset here: CD45RA+ positively selected. This sequence originates from a man aged 25-45 years in good health. The chain uses TRBV5-4 and TRBJ1-1; 7 positions agree with TRBD1. The CDR3 nucleotides are TGTGCCAGCGCCCCGAGGGGGCCGAACACTGAAGCTTTCTTT. Protein sequence: CASAPRGPNTEAFF.